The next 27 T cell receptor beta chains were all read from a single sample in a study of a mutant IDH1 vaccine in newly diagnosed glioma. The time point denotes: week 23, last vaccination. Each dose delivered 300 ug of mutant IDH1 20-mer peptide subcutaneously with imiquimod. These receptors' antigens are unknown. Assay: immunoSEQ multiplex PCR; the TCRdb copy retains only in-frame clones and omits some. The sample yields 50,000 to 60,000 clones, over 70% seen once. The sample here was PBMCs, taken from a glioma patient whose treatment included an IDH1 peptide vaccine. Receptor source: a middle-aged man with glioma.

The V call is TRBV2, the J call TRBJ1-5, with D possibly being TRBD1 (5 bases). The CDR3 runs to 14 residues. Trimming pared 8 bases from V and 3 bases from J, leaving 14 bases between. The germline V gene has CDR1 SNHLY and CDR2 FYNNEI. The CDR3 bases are TGTGCCAGCGGGGGTCGAGGGTACAATCAGCCCCAGCATTTT. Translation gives CASGGRGYNQPQHF.

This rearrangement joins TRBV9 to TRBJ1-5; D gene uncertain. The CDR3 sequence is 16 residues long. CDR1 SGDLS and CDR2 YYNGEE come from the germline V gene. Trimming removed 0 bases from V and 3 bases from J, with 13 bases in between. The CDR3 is CASSVGPLQANQPQHF. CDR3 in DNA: TGTGCCAGCAGCGTAGGTCCACTCCAGGCCAATCAGCCCCAGCATTTT.

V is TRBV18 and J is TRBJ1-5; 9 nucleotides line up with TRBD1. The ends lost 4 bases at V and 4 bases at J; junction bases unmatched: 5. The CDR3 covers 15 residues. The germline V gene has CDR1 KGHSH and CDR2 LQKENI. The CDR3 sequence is CASSLGTGSNQPQHF. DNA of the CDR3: TGTGCCAGCTCACTCGGGACAGGGAGTAATCAGCCCCAGCATTTT.

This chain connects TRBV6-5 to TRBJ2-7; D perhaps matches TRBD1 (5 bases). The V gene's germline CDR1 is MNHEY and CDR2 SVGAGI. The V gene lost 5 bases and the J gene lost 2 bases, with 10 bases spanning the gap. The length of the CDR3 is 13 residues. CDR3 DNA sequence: TGTGCCAGCAGTGCCACAGGTCCCTACGAGCAGTACTTC. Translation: CASSATGPYEQYF.

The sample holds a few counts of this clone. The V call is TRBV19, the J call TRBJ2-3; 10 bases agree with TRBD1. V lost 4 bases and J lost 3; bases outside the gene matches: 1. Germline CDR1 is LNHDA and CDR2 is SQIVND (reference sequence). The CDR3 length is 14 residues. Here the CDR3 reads CASSRTGGTDTQYF. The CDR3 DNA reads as TGTGCCAGTAGTAGGACAGGGGGTACAGATACGCAGTATTTT.

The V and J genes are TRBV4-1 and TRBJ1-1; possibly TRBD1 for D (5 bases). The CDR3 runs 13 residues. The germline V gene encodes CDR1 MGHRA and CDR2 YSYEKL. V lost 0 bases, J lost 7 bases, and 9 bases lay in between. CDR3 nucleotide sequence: TGCGCCAGCAGCCAAGAAAGACAGCTTGAAGCTTTCTTT. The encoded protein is CASSQERQLEAFF.

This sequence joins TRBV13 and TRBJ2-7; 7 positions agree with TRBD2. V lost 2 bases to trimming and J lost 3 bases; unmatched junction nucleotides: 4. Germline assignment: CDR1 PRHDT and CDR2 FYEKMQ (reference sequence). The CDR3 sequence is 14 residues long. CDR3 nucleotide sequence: TGTGCCAGCAGCTTATCTGGGGGGGTCTACGAGCAGTACTTC. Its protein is CASSLSGGVYEQYF.

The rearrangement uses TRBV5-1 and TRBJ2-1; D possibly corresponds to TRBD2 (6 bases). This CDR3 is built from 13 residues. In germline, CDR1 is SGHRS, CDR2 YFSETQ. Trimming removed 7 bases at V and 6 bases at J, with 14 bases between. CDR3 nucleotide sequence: TGCGCCAGCCGCCTGAGCGGGTCCAATGAGCAGTTCTTC. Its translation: CASRLSGSNEQFF.

The CDR3 coding sequence is TGCGCCAGCAGCTCAGGGGACAGGAACACTGAAGCTTTCTTT. It is translated as CASSSGDRNTEAFF. The chain combines TRBV5-1 with TRBJ1-1; TRBD1 agrees at 7 bases. Germline V lookup: CDR1 SGHRS, CDR2 YFSETQ. Losses at the gene ends were 3 bases for V and 1 base for J; bases not matched to a gene: 3. The CDR3 sequence is 14 residues long.

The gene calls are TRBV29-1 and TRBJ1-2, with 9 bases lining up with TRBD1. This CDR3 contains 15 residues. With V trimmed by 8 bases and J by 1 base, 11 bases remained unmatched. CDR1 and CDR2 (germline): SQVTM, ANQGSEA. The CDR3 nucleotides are TGCAGCCCATCGGACAGGGGAAGATATAACTATGGCTACACCTTC. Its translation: CSPSDRGRYNYGYTF.

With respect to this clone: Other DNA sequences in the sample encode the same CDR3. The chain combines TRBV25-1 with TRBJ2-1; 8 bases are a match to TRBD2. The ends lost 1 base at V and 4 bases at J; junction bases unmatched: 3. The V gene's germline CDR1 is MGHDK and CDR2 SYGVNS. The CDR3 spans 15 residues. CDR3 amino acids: CASSELAGGYNEQFF. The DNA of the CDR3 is TGTGCCAGCAGTGAATTGGCGGGGGGTTACAATGAGCAGTTCTTC.

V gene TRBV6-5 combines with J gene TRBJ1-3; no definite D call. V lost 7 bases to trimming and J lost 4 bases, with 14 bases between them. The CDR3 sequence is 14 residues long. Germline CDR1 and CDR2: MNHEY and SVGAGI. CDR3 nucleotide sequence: TGTGCCAGCACCCACAGTGGGTCGGGAAACACCATATATTTT. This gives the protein CASTHSGSGNTIYF.

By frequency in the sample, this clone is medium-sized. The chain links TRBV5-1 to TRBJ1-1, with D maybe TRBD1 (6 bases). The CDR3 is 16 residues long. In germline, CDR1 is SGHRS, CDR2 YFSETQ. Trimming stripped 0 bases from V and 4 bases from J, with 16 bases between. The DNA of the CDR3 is TGCGCCAGCAGCTTGGGCCACAGGGATACCGGCACTGAAGCTTTCTTT. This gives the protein CASSLGHRDTGTEAFF.

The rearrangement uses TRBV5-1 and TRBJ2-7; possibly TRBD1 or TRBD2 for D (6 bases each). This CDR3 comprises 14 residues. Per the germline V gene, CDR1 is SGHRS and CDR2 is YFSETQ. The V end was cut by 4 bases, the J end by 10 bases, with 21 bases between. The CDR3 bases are TGCGCCAGCAGCCAAGACCCCACCAAGGGGGGACAGTACTTC. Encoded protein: CASSQDPTKGGQYF.

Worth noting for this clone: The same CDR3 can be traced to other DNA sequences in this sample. DNA of the CDR3: TGCAGTGCCGGACAGGGGAACGAGCAGTACTTC. It encodes CSAGQGNEQYF. V gene TRBV20-1 combines with J gene TRBJ2-7; 9 bases line up with TRBD1. With 6 bases clipped from V and 5 bases from J, the junction kept 2 bases outside the gene matches. The germline CDR1 and CDR2 sequences are DFQATT and SNEGSKA (reference sequence). The CDR3 is made up of 11 amino acids.

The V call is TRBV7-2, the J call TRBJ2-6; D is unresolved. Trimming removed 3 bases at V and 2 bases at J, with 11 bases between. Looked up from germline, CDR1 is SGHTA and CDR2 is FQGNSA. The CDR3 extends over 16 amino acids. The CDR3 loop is CASSFSSKAGANVLTF. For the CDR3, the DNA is TGTGCCAGCAGCTTTTCCTCCAAGGCTGGGGCCAACGTCCTGACTTTC. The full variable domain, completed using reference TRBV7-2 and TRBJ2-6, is GAGVSQSPSNKVTEKGKDVELRCDPISGHTALYWYRQSLGQGLEFLIYFQGNSAPDKSGLPSDRFSAERTGGSVSTLTIQRTQQEDSAVYLCASSFSSKAGANVLTFGAGSRLTVL.

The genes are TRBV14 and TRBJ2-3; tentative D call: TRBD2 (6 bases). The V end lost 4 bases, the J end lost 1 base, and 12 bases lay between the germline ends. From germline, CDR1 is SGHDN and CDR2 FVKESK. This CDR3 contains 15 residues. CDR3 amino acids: CASSLGLQRTDTQYF. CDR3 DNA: TGTGCCAGCAGCCTGGGACTTCAACGCACAGATACGCAGTATTTT.

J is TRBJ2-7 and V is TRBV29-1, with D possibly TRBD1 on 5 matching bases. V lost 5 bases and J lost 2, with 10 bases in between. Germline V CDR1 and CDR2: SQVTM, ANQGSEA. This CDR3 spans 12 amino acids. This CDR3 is CSVPGRAYEQYF. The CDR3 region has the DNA TGCAGCGTTCCGGGCAGGGCCTACGAGCAGTACTTC.

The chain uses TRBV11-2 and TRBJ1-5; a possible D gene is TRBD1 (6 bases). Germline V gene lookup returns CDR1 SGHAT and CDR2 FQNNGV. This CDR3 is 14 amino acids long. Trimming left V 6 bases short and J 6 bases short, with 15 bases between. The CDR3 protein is CASSLTGGGQPQHF. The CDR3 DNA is TGTGCCAGCAGTTTAACGGGGGGCGGTCAGCCCCAGCATTTT.

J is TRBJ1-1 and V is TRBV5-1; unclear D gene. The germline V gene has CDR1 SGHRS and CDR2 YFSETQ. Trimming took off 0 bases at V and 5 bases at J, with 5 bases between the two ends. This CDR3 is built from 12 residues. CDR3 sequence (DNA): TGCGCCAGCAGCTTGGACCTAACTGAAGCTTTCTTT. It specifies CASSLDLTEAFF.

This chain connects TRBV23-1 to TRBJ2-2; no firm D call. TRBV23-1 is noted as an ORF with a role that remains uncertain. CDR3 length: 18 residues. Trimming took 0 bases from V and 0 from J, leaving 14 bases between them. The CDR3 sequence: CASSQSTYASANTGELFF. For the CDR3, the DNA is TGCGCCAGCAGTCAATCCACGTATGCCAGTGCGAACACCGGGGAGCTGTTTTTT.

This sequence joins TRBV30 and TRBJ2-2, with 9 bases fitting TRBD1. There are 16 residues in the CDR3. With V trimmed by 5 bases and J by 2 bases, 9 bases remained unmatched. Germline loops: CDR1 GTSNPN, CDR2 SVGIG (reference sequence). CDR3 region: CAWGRQGGFNTGELFF. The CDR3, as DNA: TGTGCCTGGGGGCGACAGGGGGGTTTCAACACCGGGGAGCTGTTTTTT.

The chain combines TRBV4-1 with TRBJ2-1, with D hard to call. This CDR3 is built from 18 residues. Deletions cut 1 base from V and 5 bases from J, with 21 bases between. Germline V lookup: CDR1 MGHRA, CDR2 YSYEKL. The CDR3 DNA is TGCGCCAGCAGCCAAGTCTTTCGGACCTCATCTTTTCACAATGAGCAGTTCTTC. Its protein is CASSQVFRTSSFHNEQFF.

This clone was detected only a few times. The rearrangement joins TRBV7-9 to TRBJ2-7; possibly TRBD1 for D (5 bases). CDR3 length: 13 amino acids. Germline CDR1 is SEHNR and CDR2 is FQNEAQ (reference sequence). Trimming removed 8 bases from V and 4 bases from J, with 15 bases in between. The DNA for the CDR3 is TGTGCCAGCGGGGCAGCTTCCTTTTACGAGCAGTACTTC. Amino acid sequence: CASGAASFYEQYF. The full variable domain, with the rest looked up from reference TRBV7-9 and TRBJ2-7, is DTGVSQNPRHKITKRGQNVTFRCDPISEHNRLYWYRQTLGQGPEFLTYFQNEAQLEKSRLLSDRFSAERPKGSFSTLEIQRTEQGDSAMYLCASGAASFYEQYFGPGTRLTVT.

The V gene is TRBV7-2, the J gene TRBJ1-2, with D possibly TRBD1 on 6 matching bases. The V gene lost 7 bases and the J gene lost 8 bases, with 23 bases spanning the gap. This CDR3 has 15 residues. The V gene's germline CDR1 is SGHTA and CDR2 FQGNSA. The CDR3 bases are TGTGCCAGCACCCAGTCGATGGGGGCAGTCTTAGGCTACACCTTC. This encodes CASTQSMGAVLGYTF.

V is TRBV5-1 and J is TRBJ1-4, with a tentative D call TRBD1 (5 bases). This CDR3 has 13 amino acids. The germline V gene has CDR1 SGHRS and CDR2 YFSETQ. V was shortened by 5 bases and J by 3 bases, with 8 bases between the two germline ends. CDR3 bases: TGCGCCAGCAGTTCGGGGCCTAATGAAAAACTGTTTTTT. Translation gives CASSSGPNEKLFF.

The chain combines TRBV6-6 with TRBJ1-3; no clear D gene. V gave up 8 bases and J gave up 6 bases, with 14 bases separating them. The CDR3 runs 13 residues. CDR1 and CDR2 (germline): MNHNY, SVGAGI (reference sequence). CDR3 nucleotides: TGTGCCAGCGGATTGGCGGGAGAAAACACCATATATTTT. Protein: CASGLAGENTIYF.